Listed below are T cell receptor beta chains from one sample, sequenced in a study of cytomegalovirus exposure and HLA in healthy donors. Generated by immunoSEQ multiplex PCR, the TCRdb table keeps only in-frame clones and is missing some. The table lists roughly 130,000 clones, approximately 80% of them singletons, with less than 1.5% in the top ten. The sequencing input was PBMCs. These receptors all stem from a male donor in good health and CMV-seropositive. CDR3s include the opening cysteine and the closing phenylalanine or tryptophan. Fields, in order: V gene, D gene, CDR3 length, J gene, CDR3 protein. The D gene is left open where the match is weak.

>TRBV11-1|NA|13|TRBJ1-1
CASSFSGNTEAFF
>TRBV15|NA|15|TRBJ1-4
CATSRGQPTNEKLFF
>TRBV5-8|NA|13|TRBJ1-1
CASRSVPNTEAFF
>TRBV15|TRBD1|15|TRBJ2-7
CATSRETGGSYEQYF
>TRBV9|NA|16|TRBJ2-2
CASSPRRLASTGELFF
>TRBV18|NA|15|TRBJ2-7
CASSPNLGPLLEQYF
>TRBV10-3|TRBD1|17|TRBJ1-4
CAISPGQGAGPNEKLFF
>TRBV28|NA|16|TRBJ2-7
CASSLRQYPNFDEQYF
>TRBV7-9|TRBD2|16|TRBJ2-1
CSSSLRFGGGNNEQFF
>TRBV5-1|NA|16|TRBJ2-3
CASSFSSGVHTDTQYF
>TRBV13|TRBD2|17|TRBJ2-3
CASSPGGLAGHTDTQYF
>TRBV5-4|TRBD2|16|TRBJ2-7
CASSPGGTSGRYEQYF
>TRBV29-1|NA|12|NA
CSVLSQGGEQYF
>TRBV29-1|TRBD1|16|TRBJ1-1
CSVANPGGEVNTEAFF
>TRBV4-2|TRBD2|13|TRBJ2-5
CAIPRSGKRTQYF
>TRBV10-3|TRBD2|15|TRBJ2-1
CAISAPTSGNNEQFF
>TRBV28|NA|13|TRBJ1-6
CASVGLNNSPLHF
>TRBV11-2|NA|14|TRBJ2-3
CASSPRESTDTQYF
>TRBV19|NA|14|TRBJ2-2
CASTPGQKGGELFF
>TRBV7-8|NA|14|TRBJ1-2
CASSPLEAHYGYTF
>TRBV7-3|NA|16|TRBJ1-1
CASSLTGGGRLTEAFF
>TRBV7-3|NA|14|TRBJ2-1
CASSTGNSIDEQFF
>TRBV16|TRBD1|14|TRBJ1-4
CASRGTVSNEKLFF
>TRBV7-6|NA|15|TRBJ2-3
CASSLLGGVTDTQYF
>TRBV7-9|TRBD1|16|TRBJ2-3
CASSATAGGGTDTQYF
>TRBV11-2|NA|15|TRBJ2-5
CASSHWRMRQETQYF
>TRBV7-9|TRBD2|16|TRBJ2-1
CASSTGLAGYYNEQFF
>TRBV7-9|NA|17|TRBJ2-2
CASSPPSTTVESGELFF
>TRBV7-8|NA|15|TRBJ2-7
CASSENRVRSYEQYF
>TRBV2|NA|11|TRBJ1-4
CASSEARHMFF
>TRBV6-1|TRBD1|15|TRBJ2-7
CASTVGTGSLYEQYF
>TRBV7-9|NA|13|TRBJ2-7
CASSLALAHEQYF
>TRBV6-4|NA|12|TRBJ2-1
CASSPGGSEQFF
>TRBV9|NA|16|TRBJ2-3
CASSVSAYSSTDTQYF
>TRBV9|NA|15|TRBJ2-1
CASSVGDLLQNEQFF
>TRBV28|NA|17|TRBJ1-2
CASSVWTLSGANYGYTF